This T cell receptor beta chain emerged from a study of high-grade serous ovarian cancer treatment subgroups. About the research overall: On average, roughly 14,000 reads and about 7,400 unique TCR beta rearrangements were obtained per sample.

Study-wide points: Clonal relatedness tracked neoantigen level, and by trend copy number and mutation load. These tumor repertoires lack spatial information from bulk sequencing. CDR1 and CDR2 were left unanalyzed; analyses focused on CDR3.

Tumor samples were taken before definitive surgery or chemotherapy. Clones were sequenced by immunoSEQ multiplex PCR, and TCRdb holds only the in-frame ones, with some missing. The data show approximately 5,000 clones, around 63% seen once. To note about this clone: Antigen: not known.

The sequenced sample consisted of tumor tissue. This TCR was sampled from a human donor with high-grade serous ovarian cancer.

CDR3 loop: CASSLGHVAYEQYF. DNA for the CDR3: TGTGCCAGCAGCTTGGGTCATGTAGCCTACGAGCAGTACTTC. J is TRBJ2-7 and V is TRBV5-4; no clear D. V shed 0 bases and J shed 2 bases, with 9 bases lying between them. The CDR3 has 14 amino acids. Germline assignment: CDR1 SGHNT and CDR2 YYREEE (reference sequence).